The 22 T cell receptor beta chains reported below all come from one sample, sequenced in a study of blood T cell repertoires in COVID-19. Profiled with immunoSEQ multiplex PCR; TCRdb holds only in-frame clones, not every one. The data hold about 180,000 clones, with roughly 77% observed a single time. Source material: peripheral blood. These receptors were collected from a man aged 65 to 79 with active or convalescent COVID-19.

With regard to this clone: One junction end disagrees with the germline gene, perhaps due to a read error. The rearrangement links TRBV6-5 to TRBJ2-1, with 9 bases matching TRBD2. The CDR3 extends over 15 amino acids. CDR1 is MNHEY and CDR2 is SVGAGI in the germline V gene. CDR3 residues: CASSDSGGRAVEQFF. The CDR3 DNA reads as TGTGCCAGCAGTGACTCGGGCGGGAGGGCCGTGGAGCAGTTCTTC.

The table lists this clone with a few counts. The V and J genes are TRBV27 and TRBJ1-2; TRBD1 aligns across 12 bases. V dropped 9 bases and J dropped 6; count of bases not matched to a gene: 11. The CDR3 covers 15 residues. CDR1 is MNHEY, CDR2 SMNVEV, per germline (reference sequence). As DNA, the CDR3 is TGTGCCAGGGCCCAGGGACAGGGGGCAACTAATGGCTACACCTTC. Protein product: CARAQGQGATNGYTF.

The chain has TRBV4-2 and TRBJ2-2, with TRBD1 matching over 10 bases. The CDR3 has 16 amino acids. Germline V CDR1 and CDR2: LGHNA, YNFKEQ. Trimming cost V 2 bases and J 4 bases; bases outside gene matches: 4. CDR3 protein: CASSQPGQGTTGELFF. Here the CDR3 DNA reads TGTGCCAGCAGCCAACCGGGACAGGGGACCACCGGGGAGCTGTTTTTT.

The chain carries TRBV18 and TRBJ2-3; D possibly corresponds to TRBD2 (5 bases). The CDR3 consists of 14 residues. CDR1 and CDR2 (germline): KGHSH, LQKENI. Deletions cut 2 bases from V and 2 bases from J, with 8 bases between. CDR3 in DNA: TGTGCCAGCTCACCAGAGGGTTCCACAGATACGCAGTATTTT. This codes for CASSPEGSTDTQYF.

This clone was recorded a few times. The V gene is TRBV11-2, the J gene TRBJ2-7; a weak D match, TRBD1 (5 bases). Germline CDR1 is SGHAT and CDR2 is FQNNGV. The CDR3 spans 16 residues. Trimming cost V 6 bases and J 0 bases, with 18 bases left between them. This chain's CDR3 is CASSRMGQGGSYEQYF. Written as DNA, the CDR3 is TGTGCCAGCAGTCGCATGGGGCAGGGCGGCTCCTACGAGCAGTACTTC.

The rearrangement links TRBV4-3 to TRBJ2-1; D is unclear. Trimming removed 0 bases at V and 4 bases at J, with 13 bases between. The CDR3 runs 16 residues. The germline V gene has CDR1 LGHNA and CDR2 YSLEER. The CDR3 is CASSQDIVLRYNEQFF. The CDR3 bases are TGCGCCAGCAGCCAAGACATAGTGTTGAGGTACAATGAGCAGTTCTTC.

The chain couples TRBV5-1 to TRBJ1-2; D not certain. The germline gives CDR1 SGHRS, CDR2 YFSETQ. This CDR3 contains 14 residues. V dropped 0 bases and J dropped 8 bases, with 14 bases sitting between them. In DNA, the CDR3 is TGCGCCAGCAGCTTGGCCTTGGAGGGTTACGGCTACACCTTC. It is translated as CASSLALEGYGYTF. The full variable domain, rest sourced from reference TRBV5-1 and TRBJ1-2, is KAGVTQTPRYLIKTRGQQVTLSCSPISGHRSVSWYQQTPGQGLQFLFEYFSETQRNKGNFPGRFSGRQFSNSRSEMNVSTLELGDSALYLCASSLALEGYGYTFGSGTRLTVV.

The rearrangement links TRBV6-5 to TRBJ2-5, with 10 bases fitting TRBD1. Germline V CDR1 and CDR2: MNHEY, SVGAGI. This CDR3 comprises 15 residues. Trimming cost V 3 bases and J 8 bases; bases outside gene matches: 9. The CDR3 DNA follows: TGTGCCAGCAGTTATGAATGGGGACAGGGGAATACCCAGTACTTC. Translated: CASSYEWGQGNTQYF.

The CDR3 sequence: CASRGQGGSPLHF. In DNA, the CDR3 is TGTGCCAGTAGGGGACAGGGTGGTTCACCCCTCCACTTT. The gene calls are TRBV19 and TRBJ1-6; TRBD1 matches at 9 bases. The CDR3 consists of 13 residues. From germline, CDR1 is LNHDA and CDR2 SQIVND (reference sequence). The V gene end was trimmed by 6 bases and the J gene end by 9 bases; junction bases not matched to a gene: 3.

This rearrangement joins TRBV20-1 to TRBJ2-3, with D unresolved. The CDR3 is 11 amino acids. From germline, CDR1 is DFQATT and CDR2 SNEGSKA (reference sequence). Trimming took off 6 bases at V and 10 bases at J, with 14 bases between the two ends. The CDR3 nucleotides are TGCAGTGCGCCACTACCCCCATCGCAGTATTTT. Protein: CSAPLPPSQYF.

V and J are TRBV5-5 and TRBJ1-2; TRBD1 aligns across 10 bases. The CDR3 contains 13 residues. Unmatched junction bases numbered 3, after V lost 4 bases and J lost 6 bases. Per germline, CDR1 SGHKS and CDR2 YYEKEE (reference sequence). The CDR3 coding sequence is TGTGCCAGCAGCCGAGGACAGGGGGATGGCTACACCTTC. Translating gives CASSRGQGDGYTF.

This chain uses TRBV5-6 with TRBJ1-1, with 7 nucleotides matching TRBD1. CDR3 length: 15 residues. The ends lost 2 bases at V and 5 bases at J; junction bases unmatched: 9. Germline-derived CDR1 and CDR2 are SGHDT and YYEEEE. Here the CDR3 reads CASSFYYRGRTEAFF. In DNA, the CDR3 is TGTGCCAGCAGCTTCTACTACAGGGGAAGAACTGAAGCTTTCTTT.

The rearrangement joins TRBV19 to TRBJ2-7; 8 nucleotides line up with TRBD1. In germline, CDR1 is LNHDA, CDR2 SQIVND (reference sequence). V shed 5 bases and J 7 bases; nucleotides not matched to a gene: 13. This CDR3 spans 15 amino acids. DNA of the CDR3: TGTGCCAGTAGTGACCCGGGGGACAGGTCGACGGAGCAGTACTTC. Translated: CASSDPGDRSTEQYF.

This chain links TRBV19 with TRBJ2-1, with TRBD2 identical over 8 bases. With 8 bases clipped from V and 5 bases from J, the junction kept 11 bases outside the gene matches. There are 15 residues in the CDR3. The germline V gene has CDR1 LNHDA and CDR2 SQIVND (reference sequence). CDR3 sequence: CASAEAGGPNNEQFF. CDR3 nucleotides: TGTGCCAGTGCGGAGGCGGGAGGCCCGAACAATGAGCAGTTCTTC.

The genes are TRBV30 and TRBJ1-3; TRBD1 matches at 9 bases. Trimming at V came to 4 bases and at J to 4 bases, leaving 5 bases not matched to a gene. Germline V gene lookup returns CDR1 GTSNPN and CDR2 SVGIG (reference sequence). This CDR3 contains 14 residues. The CDR3 protein is CAWNLGQGGNTIYF. As DNA, the CDR3 is TGTGCCTGGAACTTGGGACAGGGAGGAAACACCATATATTTT.

The chain links TRBV11-2 to TRBJ1-2, with D perhaps TRBD1 (5 bases). This CDR3 comprises 14 residues. V was clipped by 1 base and J by 9 bases, with 15 bases between them. Germline V gene data show CDR1 as SGHAT and CDR2 as FQNNGV. CDR3 sequence reads: CASSLGTGGDRYTF. The CDR3 DNA follows: TGTGCCAGCAGCTTAGGCACAGGCGGCGATCGCTACACCTTC.

The V call is TRBV30, the J call TRBJ2-3; no firm D call. Germline assignment: CDR1 GTSNPN and CDR2 SVGIG (reference sequence). Trimming removed 4 bases from V and 4 bases from J, with 15 bases in between. The CDR3 length is 14 residues. CDR3 in amino acids: CAWNQVRSADTQYF. The CDR3 coding sequence is TGTGCCTGGAATCAAGTCAGGTCCGCAGATACGCAGTATTTT.

The rearrangement uses TRBV7-9 and TRBJ2-7; 12 positions agree with TRBD2. J gave up 2 bases and V 5 bases, and 16 bases lay outside the gene matches. Germline values: CDR1 SEHNR, CDR2 FQNEAQ (reference sequence). CDR3 size: 19 residues. In DNA, the CDR3 is TGTGCCAGCAGCCCGCAGACTAGCGGGGGTCCCTCGATACCCTACGAGCAGTACTTC. This codes for CASSPQTSGGPSIPYEQYF.

This clone showed up just once. J is TRBJ1-6 and V is TRBV20-1; D possibly corresponds to TRBD1 (5 bases). Germline V gives CDR1 DFQATT, CDR2 SNEGSKA (reference sequence). This CDR3 has 13 amino acids. V lost 3 bases and J lost 7, with 10 bases in between. CDR3 amino acids: CSASYRLNSPLHF. The CDR3 DNA reads TGCAGTGCTAGTTACAGGCTAAATTCACCCCTCCACTTT.

This clone was detected a few times. This chain uses TRBV5-1 with TRBJ2-1, with D unresolved. Germline V gives CDR1 SGHRS, CDR2 YFSETQ. CDR3 size: 14 residues. V dropped 4 bases and J dropped 5 bases, with 13 bases sitting between them. CDR3 sequence reads: CASSDLLTNNEQFF. CDR3 DNA: TGCGCCAGCAGCGACTTATTAACAAACAATGAGCAGTTCTTC.

The chain combines TRBV12-3 or TRBV12-4 with TRBJ2-7; TRBD1 might be the D (5 bases). This CDR3 region has 13 residues. V was shortened by 3 bases and J by 4 bases, with 10 bases between the two germline ends. The CDR3 DNA follows: TGTGCCAGCAGTTTCGACAGACTTTACGAGCAGTACTTC. This translates into CASSFDRLYEQYF.

The chain has TRBV5-4 and TRBJ1-1; 11 bases are shared with TRBD1. This CDR3 spans 17 amino acids. V gave up 3 bases and J gave up 3 bases; unmatched junction bases: 10. Germline V gene lookup returns CDR1 SGHNT and CDR2 YYREEE (reference sequence). For the CDR3, the DNA is TGTGCCAGCAGCTCCTGGACAGGGGGCGATGCTGACACTGAAGCTTTCTTT. Translated: CASSSWTGGDADTEAFF.